This T cell receptor beta chain was identified during a study of blood T cell repertoires in COVID-19. How the authors handled the data: Scientists estimated how many nucleated cells there were by amplifying reference gene primers. TCRdb's copy holds only in-frame clones and misses some; the assay was immunoSEQ multiplex PCR. V and J calls and clone size are as listed in that table; D and trimming were resolved from the DNA. Among roughly 200,000 clones listed, roughly four fifths were seen once. The length of the CDR3 is 14 residues. Trimming removed 6 bases from V and 8 bases from J; junction bases left unmatched: 5. Germline CDR1 reads SNHLY; CDR2 reads FYNNEI.

The clonotype originates from a man aged 50 to 60 with active or convalescent COVID-19. The rearrangement links TRBV2 to TRBJ1-6; 9 bases agree with TRBD1. Sequenced: peripheral blood. For the CDR3, the DNA is TGTGCCAGCAGGTGGGACAGGGCGGATTCACCCCTCCACTTT. Translated, it gives CASRWDRADSPLHF.